The source of this T cell receptor beta chain is a study of technical replicates of blood from several donors (dated 2017 in TCRdb). As encoded in the germline V gene, CDR1 is SGDLS while CDR2 is YYNGEE. The trim is 0 bases for V and 2 bases for J, with a gap of 9 bases between the germline ends. The CDR3, cysteine through phenylalanine, is 14 amino acids long. CDR3 DNA is the only sequence kept; it has 42 bases, read in frame from the first base. Note on this clone: Its antigen is still unknown. Base qualities are missing; no much larger clone stands one base away.

Library preparation used the immunoSEQ multiplex PCR assay. TCRdb holds this immuneACCESS table with in-frame rearrangements only. Some clones are missing; in checked studies, unresolved V genes explain under half, and the rest has no known cause. Here the sample has approximately 87,000 clones; 94% occur a single time. The ten largest clones represent just over 0.25% of the sample. The receptor was derived from a human donor in good health. The chain is encoded by TRBV9 joined to TRBJ2-7; TRBD2 is possibly the D segment (5 matching bases). The specimen was T cells isolated from PBMCs. The CDR3 here reads CASSVGTPPYEQYF. In nucleotides, the sequence is TGTGCCAGCAGCGTAGGGACTCCACCCTACGAGCAGTACTTC.